This T cell receptor beta chain was observed in a study of neurological immune-mediated disorders. Findings and caveats of the study: Across subjects, expanded clones had no CDR3 amino acid sequences in common, pointing to private repertoires in all groups.

Each CDR3 protein is one row after TCRdb ran MiXCR on the 5' RACE reads. The sample has 45,000 to 50,000 distinct CDR3 sequences, roughly 24% seen once; the top ten hold 20% to 30%. The sample holds many counts of this clonotype. Its antigen is unidentified. The germline V gene encodes CDR1 MGHRA and CDR2 YSYEKL. The ends lost 5 bases at V and 5 bases at J; junction bases unmatched: 8. This CDR3 spans 15 amino acids. This clonotype was obtained from a woman aged 70-85 years in good health. The sequenced sample consisted of PBMCs. The chain uses TRBV4-1 and TRBJ2-5; 10 positions agree with TRBD2. CDR3 loop: CASSSLAGAGETQYF. CDR3 sequence (DNA): TGCGCCAGCAGCTCCCTAGCGGGAGCGGGCGAGACCCAGTACTTC.